The subject of this entry is one T cell receptor beta chain. Its antigen remains undetermined. The input lacks base qualities; no much larger clone sits a single base away. Between the V and J ends, shortened by 1 base and 5 bases respectively, the junction contains 12 bases. Based on the germline V gene, the CDR1 and CDR2 sequences are LGHNA and YNFKEQ. From the cysteine through the phenylalanine, the CDR3 covers 15 amino acids. The read is trimmed to its CDR3 DNA, 45 bases read in frame from base 1. These data come from a study of cytomegalovirus exposure and HLA in healthy donors (dated by TCRdb to between 2016 and 2019). For the wider study: An earlier analysis of several hundred of the donors reported about 250 Gb of sequence data and some 120 million unique TCR beta sequences from around 200 million T cells. A later genetic analysis used genome-wide SNP genotypes for about 65% of the 666 donors, treating that subset as a discovery cohort. Among the roughly 400 genotyped donors, approximately 77% belonged to the genetic ancestry cluster associated with self-reported Caucasian donors. About 5 DR-DQ haplotypes were handled as single units for association and clustering, since linkage in the cohort was strong. The study aimed to test whether cataloging public T cell receptors could reveal signatures of past pathogen exposure. To study patterns of TCR occurrence, a later analysis re-analyzed previously published TCR beta repertoires from 666 donors and added high-resolution HLA genotyping. The later analysis used no new phenotypic data to find candidate immune exposures, relying instead on TCR beta sequences and their occurrence across donors. The study profiled the T cell repertoires of 500 to 800 subjects by immunosequencing and related them to cytomegalovirus serostatus. To predict cytomegalovirus infection status, the study brought together high-throughput TCR immunosequencing, statistical association of individual TCRs with disease status, and machine learning. An early release covering roughly 640 HLA-typed donors comprised approximately 290 gigabases of sequencing data and tens of millions of unique TCR sequences. A separate validation cohort of more than 100 different subjects was used in addition to the 666-subject first cohort. Donor age, sex, ethnicity and CMV serostatus were compiled alongside the repertoire data. All discovery cohort repertoires had been generated on a single sequencing platform. HLA typing covered class I and class II loci at four-digit resolution. Typing coverage differed by locus: A, B, C, DRB1 and DQB1 were typed in about 629-640 donors, DQA1 in about 500, DPA1 in 600 to 610, and DPB1 in 400 to 480. An earlier analysis of some 600 of the donors applied high-throughput TCR beta sequencing to assess whether each TCR beta V gene segment acted as functional or pseudogenic. On average, about 240,000 unique TCR beta nucleotide sequences were sequenced per donor among a few hundred genotyped donors of the cohort, with approximately 18% of those sequences being non-productive.

Points the paper makes about the study in general: Linkage disequilibrium might explain the correlated functional status among segregating V segments, but an unknown experimental factor could not be excluded. V-gene and J-gene trimming of TCR beta chains was associated with a missense DCLRE1C variant in a later genetic analysis, and the association was replicated in an independent cohort. In a later analysis, TCR association rates were found to vary across HLA loci, with the most associated TCRs seen for DRB1 alleles and the fewest for HLA-C alleles. In vitro tests confirmed that a few of the cytomegalovirus-associated TCR beta chains recognize cytomegalovirus antigens. It was suggested by the authors that the approach could potentially be generalized to other disease states and immunological phenotypes. In a later analysis, most CMV-associated TCR beta chains were found to appear HLA-restricted, with HLA associations seemingly driven largely by CMV exposure. In a later analysis, several top co-occurrence clusters were reported to appear linked to parvovirus B19, influenza, CMV and Epstein-Barr virus. Most TCR sequences were observed very rarely across donors, whereas some public TCRs were present in many individuals. According to a later genetic analysis, donors in an Asian-associated ancestry cluster had fewer N-insertions in productive TCRs than the roughly 670-donor mean. Roughly uniform sequencing depth across donors was assumed in presence/absence analyses, although this assumption may not hold. In the study, approximately 160 TCR beta chains were listed as associated with cytomegalovirus. The 87-base-pair reads could not distinguish some IMGT-functional V segments, including TRBV6-2 and TRBV6-3, so those segments were excluded. A cluster of highly shared sequence variants was judged likely to be a technical artifact of the sequencing pipeline. The classifier was reported to diagnose cytomegalovirus status with high specificity and sensitivity in both the original and validation cohorts. A further reported finding was that TCR beta sequences accurately predicted the HLA-A and HLA-B alleles for most subjects in the first cohort. In a later analysis, 16,951 TCR beta sequences were associated with specific HLA alleles at a false discovery rate of 0.05. HLA typing was unavailable for some donors at each locus, so association tests used only the typed subset. A later analysis found that HLA-associated TCR beta chains were more clonally expanded and had lower generation probabilities than equally common non-associated chains. Because counts were too low, roughly 16 rarely observed V segments, including chromosome 9 orphons, were left out of the earlier analysis of 587 of the donors. An earlier analysis of 587 of the donors showed that most TCR beta V segments appeared in productive rearrangements either about 87% or about 30% of the time, which broadly matched IMGT annotations. Only TCR beta chains were sequenced in this cohort, and the absence of alpha or paired-chain data limited detectable features. When HLA alleles, especially DR and DQ, strongly co-occurred, TCR associations were difficult to assign to individual alleles. CMV serostatus was the only immune exposure information available for the cohort.

The cohort comprised around 700 healthy bone marrow donors. All cohort members were sampled while nominally healthy, although unrecorded immune exposures were likely present. The donor was CMV seronegative and belonged to the group of roughly 330 seronegative cohort members. A peripheral blood sample was collected from each donor, and TCR beta sequencing was performed on peripheral blood mononuclear cells. The Qiagen DNeasy Blood Extraction Kit was used to extract genomic DNA from the blood cell samples. The library was produced with the immunoSEQ multiplex PCR assay. A mixture of 60 forward primers for TCR Vbeta segments and 13 reverse primers for TCR Jbeta segments was used in the multiplex PCR. A multiplex PCR assay on genomic DNA amplified the CDR3 region of rearranged TCR beta genes. Amplified TCR beta libraries were sequenced as 87-base-pair reads on the Illumina HiSeq System. The study's own analysis went as follows. A later analysis tallied tens of millions of unique TCR beta chains across the roughly 610 repertoires, and some 10 million of those chains were shared by two or more donors. Raw reads were error-corrected and collapsed into unique sequences by a nearest-neighbor algorithm in which closely related sequences were merged to remove PCR and sequencing errors. CDR3 sequences were aligned to IMGT reference sequences to assign V, D and J gene segments. For a sequence to be retained, a match of at least six nucleotides to both a V gene segment and a J gene segment was required. A rearrangement counted as productive if the CDR3 had no stop codons and remained in frame with V and J, and every other rearrangement counted as non-productive. Following IMGT convention, CDR3 was defined as the stretch from the second conserved V-encoded cysteine to the conserved J-encoded phenylalanine. The earlier analysis of 450 to 750 of the donors excluded any sequence lacking an unambiguous match to a single V gene segment. In an earlier analysis of some 590 of the donors, a V segment was called functional when productive rearrangements were above 56.7%, and segregating when the standard deviation between donors exceeded 5%. A statistical classification framework was built for diagnosing cytomegalovirus status from the catalog of TCR beta chain sequences. V and J gene assignment, in a later analysis, came from comparing TCR nucleotide sequences with IMGT/GENE-DB human TR gene sequences. The TCRdist pipeline was used in a later analysis to assign CDR3 sequences and most-parsimonious VDJ recombination scenarios. In a later analysis, each TCR beta chain was defined by its CDR3 amino acid sequence together with its V-gene family, and reads without a unique V-gene family were excluded. A later analysis removed 592 highly shared, low-generation-probability nucleotide sequences to deal with suspected cross-contamination and a sequencing artifact. In a later analysis, a clonal expansion index for each public chain was calculated from normalized within-repertoire ranks of inferred template counts. In a later analysis, generation probabilities were computed using a VDJ recombination model fitted to out-of-frame rearrangements, and the results were checked against IGoR. In a later analysis, TCR-TCR, TCR-HLA and TCR-CMV co-occurrence was scored with hypergeometric tests, and a repertoire-size bias correction was applied to TCR pairs. To estimate false discovery rates, a later analysis permuted the HLA or CMV assignments 20 times. A later analysis grouped co-occurring TCRs with DBSCAN, adding TCRdist sequence similarity when clustering within HLA-allele-positive subsets. Repertoires with fewer than 30,000 or more than 120,000 public chains, plus five repertoires with anomalous nucleotide sharing, were excluded from co-occurrence clustering. The immuneACCESS repertoire file appears here via TCRdb, limited to in-frame rearrangements. These files lack a portion of the clones; in checked studies, under half of the deficit traces to unresolved V genes, and the cause of the others is not known. That table furnishes V, J and clone size, whereas the DNA furnished D and trimming. The table for this sample lists fewer than 250,000 clones; 60% to 85% of them were counted only once. The top ten hold around 16% of the sample.

The sequence derives from a man between 40 and 49 years old in good health and CMV-seronegative. The sequence is built from TRBV4-2 and TRBJ2-1; the D gene is unclear. Input material: PBMCs. CDR3 reads: CASSQAPGSNNEQFF. Here is the DNA: TGTGCCAGCAGCCAAGCGCCAGGATCGAACAATGAGCAGTTCTTC.